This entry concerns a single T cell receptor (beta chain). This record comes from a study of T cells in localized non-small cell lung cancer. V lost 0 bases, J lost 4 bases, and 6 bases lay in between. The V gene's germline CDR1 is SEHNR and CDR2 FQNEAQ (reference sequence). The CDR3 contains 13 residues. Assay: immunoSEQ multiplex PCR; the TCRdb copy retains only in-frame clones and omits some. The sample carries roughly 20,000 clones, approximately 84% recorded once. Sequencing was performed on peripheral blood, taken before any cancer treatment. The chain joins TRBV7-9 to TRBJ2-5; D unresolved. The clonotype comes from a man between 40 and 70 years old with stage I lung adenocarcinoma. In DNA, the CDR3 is TGTGCCAGCAGCTTAGCGTTGGGAGAGACCCAGTACTTC. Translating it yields CASSLALGETQYF.